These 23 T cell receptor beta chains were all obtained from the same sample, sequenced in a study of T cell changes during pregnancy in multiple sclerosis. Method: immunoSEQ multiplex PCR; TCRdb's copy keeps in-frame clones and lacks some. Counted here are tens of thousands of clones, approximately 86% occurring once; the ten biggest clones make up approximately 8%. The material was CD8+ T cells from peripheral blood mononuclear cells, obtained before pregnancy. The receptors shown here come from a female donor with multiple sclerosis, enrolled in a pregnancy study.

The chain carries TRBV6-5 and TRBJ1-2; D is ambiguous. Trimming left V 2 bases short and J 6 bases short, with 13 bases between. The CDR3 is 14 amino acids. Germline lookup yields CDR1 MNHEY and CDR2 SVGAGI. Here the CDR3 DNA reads TGTGCCAGCAGTTACCTGAGCGGCGTAGATGGCTACACCTTC. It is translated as CASSYLSGVDGYTF.

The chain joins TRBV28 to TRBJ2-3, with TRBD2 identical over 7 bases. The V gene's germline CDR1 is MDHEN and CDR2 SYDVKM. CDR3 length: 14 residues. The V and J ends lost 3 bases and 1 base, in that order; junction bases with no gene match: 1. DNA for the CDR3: TGTGCCAGCAGTTTTCTAGCGGGCACAGATACGCAGTATTTT. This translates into CASSFLAGTDTQYF.

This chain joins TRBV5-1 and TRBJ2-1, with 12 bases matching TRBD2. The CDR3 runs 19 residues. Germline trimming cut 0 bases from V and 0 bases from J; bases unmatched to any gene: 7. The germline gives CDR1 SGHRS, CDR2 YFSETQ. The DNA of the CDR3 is TGCGCCAGCAGCTTGGAGGGGACTAGCGGGCTCCGCTCCTACAATGAGCAGTTCTTC. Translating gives CASSLEGTSGLRSYNEQFF.

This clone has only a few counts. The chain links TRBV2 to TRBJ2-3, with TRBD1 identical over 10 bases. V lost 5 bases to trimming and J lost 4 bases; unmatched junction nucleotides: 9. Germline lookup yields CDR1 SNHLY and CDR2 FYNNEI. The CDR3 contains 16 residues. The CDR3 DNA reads TGTGCCAGCAGTCCTCGCCCGGGACAGGGGCCAGATACGCAGTATTTT. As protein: CASSPRPGQGPDTQYF.

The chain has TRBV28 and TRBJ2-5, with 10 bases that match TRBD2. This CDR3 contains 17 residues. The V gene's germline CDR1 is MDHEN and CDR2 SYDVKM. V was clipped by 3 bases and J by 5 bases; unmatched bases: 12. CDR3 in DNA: TGTGCCAGCAGTTTGTTAGTAGCGGGAGGACCGGGGGAGACCCAGTACTTC. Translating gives CASSLLVAGGPGETQYF.

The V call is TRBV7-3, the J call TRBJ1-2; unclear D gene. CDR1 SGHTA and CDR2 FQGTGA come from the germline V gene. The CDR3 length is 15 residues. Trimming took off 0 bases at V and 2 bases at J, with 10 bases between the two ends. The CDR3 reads CASSLTRNSNYGYTF. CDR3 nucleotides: TGTGCCAGCAGCTTAACTCGCAACAGCAACTATGGCTACACCTTC.

For the CDR3, the DNA is TGTGCCAGCAGCTCGGACAGTTTTAATTCACCCCTCCACTTT. Residues: CASSSDSFNSPLHF. The V and J genes are TRBV5-6 and TRBJ1-6, with D perhaps matching TRBD1 (6 bases). This CDR3 has 14 residues. Trimming took off 3 bases at V and 6 bases at J, with 10 bases between the two ends. Germline CDR1 and CDR2: SGHDT and YYEEEE.

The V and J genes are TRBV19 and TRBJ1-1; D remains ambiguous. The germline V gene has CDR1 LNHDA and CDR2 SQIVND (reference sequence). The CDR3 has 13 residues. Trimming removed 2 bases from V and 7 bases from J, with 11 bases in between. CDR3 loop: CASSIIRPGEAFF. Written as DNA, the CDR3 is TGTGCCAGTAGTATAATTCGTCCGGGTGAAGCTTTCTTT. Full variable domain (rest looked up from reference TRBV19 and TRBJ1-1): DGGITQSPKYLFRKEGQNVTLSCEQNLNHDAMYWYRQDPGQGLRLIYYSQIVNDFQKGDIAEGYSVSREKKESFPLTVTSAQKNPTAFYLCASSIIRPGEAFFGQGTRLTVV.

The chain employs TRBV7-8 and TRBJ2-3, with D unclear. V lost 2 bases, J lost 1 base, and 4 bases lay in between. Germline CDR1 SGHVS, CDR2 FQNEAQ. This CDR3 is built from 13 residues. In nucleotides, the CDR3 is TGTGCCAGCAGCTTATATCGCACAGATACGCAGTATTTT. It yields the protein CASSLYRTDTQYF.

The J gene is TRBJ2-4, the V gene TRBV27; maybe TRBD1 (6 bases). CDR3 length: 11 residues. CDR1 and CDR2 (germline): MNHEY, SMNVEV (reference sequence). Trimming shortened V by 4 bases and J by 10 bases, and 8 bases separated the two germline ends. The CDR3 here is CASSSQGIQYF. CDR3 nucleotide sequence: TGTGCCAGCAGTTCACAGGGAATTCAGTACTTC.

Here the CDR3 reads CASSQVLVHEQYF. CDR3 sequence (DNA): TGTGCCAGCAGCCAGGTTCTTGTCCACGAGCAGTACTTC. The genes are TRBV11-1 and TRBJ2-7; D gene ambiguous. V was pared by 5 bases and J by 5 bases, with 13 bases between. The germline V gene has CDR1 SGHAT and CDR2 FQDESV (reference sequence). The CDR3 contains 13 residues.

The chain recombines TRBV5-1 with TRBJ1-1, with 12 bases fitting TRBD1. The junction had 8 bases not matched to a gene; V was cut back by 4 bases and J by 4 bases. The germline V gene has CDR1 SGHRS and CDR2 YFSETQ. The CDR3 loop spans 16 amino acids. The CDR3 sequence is CASSGGTGGKGTEAFF. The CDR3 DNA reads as TGCGCCAGCAGCGGCGGGACAGGGGGCAAGGGCACTGAAGCTTTCTTT.

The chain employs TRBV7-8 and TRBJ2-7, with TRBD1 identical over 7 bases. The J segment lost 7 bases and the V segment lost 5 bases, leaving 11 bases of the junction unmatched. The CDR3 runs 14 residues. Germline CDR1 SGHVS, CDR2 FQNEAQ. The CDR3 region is CASSPRGTVGEQYF. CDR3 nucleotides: TGTGCCAGCAGCCCGAGAGGGACAGTCGGGGAGCAGTACTTC.

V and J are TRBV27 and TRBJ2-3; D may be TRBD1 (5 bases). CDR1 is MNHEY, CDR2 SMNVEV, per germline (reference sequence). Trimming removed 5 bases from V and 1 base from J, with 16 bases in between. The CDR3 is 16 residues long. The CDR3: CASSATTVVGTDTQYF. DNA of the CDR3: TGTGCCAGCAGTGCCACGACAGTCGTCGGCACAGATACGCAGTATTTT.

Here the CDR3 reads CATSREGGGGYNEQFF. DNA of the CDR3: TGTGCCACCAGCAGAGAAGGTGGGGGGGGCTACAATGAGCAGTTCTTC. V usage is TRBV15 and J usage is TRBJ2-1, with 7 bases lining up with TRBD2. The CDR3 extends over 16 amino acids. V shed 0 bases, J shed 3 bases, and the junction held 5 bases outside the gene matches. Per germline, CDR1 LNHNV and CDR2 YYDKDF (reference sequence).

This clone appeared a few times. The CDR3 coding sequence is TGCAGCGCTCAACAGGAGGGGCGGGACACCGGGGAGCTGTTTTTT. This gives the protein CSAQQEGRDTGELFF. The rearrangement links TRBV29-1 to TRBJ2-2, with D perhaps matching TRBD2 (6 bases). V was shortened by 7 bases and J by 3 bases, with 18 bases between the two germline ends. This CDR3 region has 15 residues. The germline gives CDR1 SQVTM, CDR2 ANQGSEA.

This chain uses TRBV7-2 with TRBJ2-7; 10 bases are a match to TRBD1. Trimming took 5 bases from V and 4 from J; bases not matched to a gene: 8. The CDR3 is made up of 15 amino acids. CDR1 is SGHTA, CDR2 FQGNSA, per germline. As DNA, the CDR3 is TGTGCCAGCAGCCTAGGGACAGGGGCCTTTTACGAGCAGTACTTC. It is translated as CASSLGTGAFYEQYF.

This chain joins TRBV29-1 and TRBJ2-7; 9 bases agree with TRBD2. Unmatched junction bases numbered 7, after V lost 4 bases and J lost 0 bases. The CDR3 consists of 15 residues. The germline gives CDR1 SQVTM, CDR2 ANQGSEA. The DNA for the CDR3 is TGCAGCGTTGTAGCTAGCGGGGAGAGCTCCTACGAGCAGTACTTC. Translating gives CSVVASGESSYEQYF.

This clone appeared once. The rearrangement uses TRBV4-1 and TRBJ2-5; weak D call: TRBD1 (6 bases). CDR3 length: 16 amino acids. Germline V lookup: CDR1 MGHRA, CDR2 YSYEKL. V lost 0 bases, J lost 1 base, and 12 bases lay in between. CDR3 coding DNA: TGCGCCAGCAGCCAAGATGGGACATTTGTCCAAGAGACCCAGTACTTC. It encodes CASSQDGTFVQETQYF.

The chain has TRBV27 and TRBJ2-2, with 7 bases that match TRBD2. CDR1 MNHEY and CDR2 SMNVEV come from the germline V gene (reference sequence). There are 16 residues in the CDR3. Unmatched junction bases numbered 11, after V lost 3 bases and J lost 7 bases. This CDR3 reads CASSLVTGGVNGELFF. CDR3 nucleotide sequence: TGTGCCAGCAGTTTGGTTACGGGAGGAGTGAACGGGGAGCTGTTTTTT.

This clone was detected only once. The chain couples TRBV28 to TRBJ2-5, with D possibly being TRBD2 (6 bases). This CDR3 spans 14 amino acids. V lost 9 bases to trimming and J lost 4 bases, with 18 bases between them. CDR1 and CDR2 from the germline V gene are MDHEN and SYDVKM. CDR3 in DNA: TGTGCCAGTAAAACGGAGGGAAGTCGAGAGACCCAGTACTTC. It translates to CASKTEGSRETQYF.

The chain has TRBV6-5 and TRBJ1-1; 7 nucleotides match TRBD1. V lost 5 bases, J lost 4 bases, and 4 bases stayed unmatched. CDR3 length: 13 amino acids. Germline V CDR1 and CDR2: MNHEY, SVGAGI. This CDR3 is CASSGQEVTEAFF. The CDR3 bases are TGTGCCAGCAGTGGACAGGAGGTCACTGAAGCTTTCTTT.

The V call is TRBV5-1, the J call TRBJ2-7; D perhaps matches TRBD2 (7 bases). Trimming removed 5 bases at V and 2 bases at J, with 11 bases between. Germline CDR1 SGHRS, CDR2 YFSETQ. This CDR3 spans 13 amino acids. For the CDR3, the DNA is TGCGCCAGCAGGGACAGCGGGACCTACGAGCAGTACTTC. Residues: CASRDSGTYEQYF.